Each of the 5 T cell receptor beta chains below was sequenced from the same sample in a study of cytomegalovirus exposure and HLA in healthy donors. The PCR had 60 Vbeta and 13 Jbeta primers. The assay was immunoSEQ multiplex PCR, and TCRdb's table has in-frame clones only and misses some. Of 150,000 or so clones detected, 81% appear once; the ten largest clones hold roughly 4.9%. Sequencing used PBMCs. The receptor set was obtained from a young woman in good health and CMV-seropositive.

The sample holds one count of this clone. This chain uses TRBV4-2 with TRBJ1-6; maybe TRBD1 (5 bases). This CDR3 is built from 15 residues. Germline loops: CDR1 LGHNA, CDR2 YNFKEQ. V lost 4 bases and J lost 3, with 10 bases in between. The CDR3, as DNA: TGTGCCAGCAGCCCAATGACAGACTATAATTCACCCCTCCACTTT. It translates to CASSPMTDYNSPLHF.

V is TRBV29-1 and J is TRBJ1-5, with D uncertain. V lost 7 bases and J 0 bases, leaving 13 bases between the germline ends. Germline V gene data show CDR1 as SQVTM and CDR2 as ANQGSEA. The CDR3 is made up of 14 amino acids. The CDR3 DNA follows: TGCAGCGCTTGGGAGGGTTATAGCAATCAGCCCCAGCATTTT. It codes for CSAWEGYSNQPQHF.

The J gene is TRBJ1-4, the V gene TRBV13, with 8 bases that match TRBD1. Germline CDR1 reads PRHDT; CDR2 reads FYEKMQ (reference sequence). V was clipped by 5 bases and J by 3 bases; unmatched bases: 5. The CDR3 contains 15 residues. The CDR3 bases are TGTGCCAGCAGCGACGGGACAGGCCCTAATGAAAAACTGTTTTTT. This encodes CASSDGTGPNEKLFF.

The CDR3 loop reads CASSPWDSENTEAFF. DNA for the CDR3: TGTGCCAGCAGCCCGTGGGACAGTGAGAACACTGAAGCTTTCTTT. The V gene is TRBV11-2, the J gene TRBJ1-1; 7 bases match TRBD1. The V gene end was trimmed by 5 bases and the J gene end by 1 base; junction bases not matched to a gene: 7. Germline V gives CDR1 SGHAT, CDR2 FQNNGV. CDR3 size: 15 residues.

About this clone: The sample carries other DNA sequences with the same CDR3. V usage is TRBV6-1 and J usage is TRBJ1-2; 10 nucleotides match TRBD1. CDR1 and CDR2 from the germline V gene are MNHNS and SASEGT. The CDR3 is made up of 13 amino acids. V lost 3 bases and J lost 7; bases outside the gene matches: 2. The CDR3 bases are TGTGCCAGCAGTGACCGGGACAGGGGTGGCTACACCTTC. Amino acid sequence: CASSDRDRGGYTF.